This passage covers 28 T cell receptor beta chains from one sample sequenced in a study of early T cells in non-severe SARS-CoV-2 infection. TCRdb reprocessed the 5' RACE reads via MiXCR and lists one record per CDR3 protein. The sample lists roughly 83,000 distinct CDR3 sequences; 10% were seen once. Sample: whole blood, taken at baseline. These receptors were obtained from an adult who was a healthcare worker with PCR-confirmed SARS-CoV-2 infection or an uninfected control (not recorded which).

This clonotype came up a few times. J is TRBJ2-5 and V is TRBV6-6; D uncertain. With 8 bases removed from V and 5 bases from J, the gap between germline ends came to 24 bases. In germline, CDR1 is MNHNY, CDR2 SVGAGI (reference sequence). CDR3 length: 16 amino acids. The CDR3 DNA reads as TGTGCCAGCCCGATTCCCAAGCCCAGACTCCGGGAGACCCAGTACTTC. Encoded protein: CASPIPKPRLRETQYF.

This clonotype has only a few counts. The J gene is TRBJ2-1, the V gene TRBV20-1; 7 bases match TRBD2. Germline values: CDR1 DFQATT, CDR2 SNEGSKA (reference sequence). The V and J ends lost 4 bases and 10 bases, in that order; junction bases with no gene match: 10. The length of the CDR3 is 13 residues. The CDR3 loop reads CSANSGREIEQFF. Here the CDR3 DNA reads TGCAGTGCTAATTCGGGGCGGGAGATCGAGCAGTTCTTC.

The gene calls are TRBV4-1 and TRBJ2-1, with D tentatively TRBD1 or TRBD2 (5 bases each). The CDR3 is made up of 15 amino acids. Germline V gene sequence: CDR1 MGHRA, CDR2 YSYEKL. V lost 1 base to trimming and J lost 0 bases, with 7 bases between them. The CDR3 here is CASSQGGFSYNEQFF. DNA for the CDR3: TGCGCCAGCAGCCAAGGGGGGTTCTCCTACAATGAGCAGTTCTTC.

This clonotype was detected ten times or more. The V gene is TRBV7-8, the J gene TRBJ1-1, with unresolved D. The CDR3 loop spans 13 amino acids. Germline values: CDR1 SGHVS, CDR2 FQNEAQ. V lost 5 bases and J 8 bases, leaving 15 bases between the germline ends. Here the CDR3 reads CASSLSPKKEAFF. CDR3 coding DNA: TGTGCCAGCAGCCTCAGCCCTAAAAAAGAAGCTTTCTTT. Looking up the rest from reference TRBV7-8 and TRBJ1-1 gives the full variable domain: GAGVSQSPRYKVAKRGQDVALRCDPISGHVSLFWYQQALGQGPEFLTYFQNEAQLDKSGLPSDRFFAERPEGSVSTLKIQRTQQEDSAVYLCASSLSPKKEAFFGQGTRLTVV.

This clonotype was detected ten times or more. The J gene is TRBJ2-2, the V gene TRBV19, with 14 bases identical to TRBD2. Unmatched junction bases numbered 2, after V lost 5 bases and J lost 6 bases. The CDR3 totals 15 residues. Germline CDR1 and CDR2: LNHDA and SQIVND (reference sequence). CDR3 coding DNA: TGTGCCAGTAGTGGGACTAGCGGGAGATCCGGGGAGCTGTTTTTT. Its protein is CASSGTSGRSGELFF.

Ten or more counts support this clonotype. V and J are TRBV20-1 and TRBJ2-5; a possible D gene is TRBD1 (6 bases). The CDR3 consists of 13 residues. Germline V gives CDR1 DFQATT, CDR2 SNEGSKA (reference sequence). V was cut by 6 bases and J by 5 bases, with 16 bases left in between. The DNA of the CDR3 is TGCAGTGCCCCCTCGGGGCAGGGGGAGACCCAGTACTTC. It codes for CSAPSGQGETQYF.

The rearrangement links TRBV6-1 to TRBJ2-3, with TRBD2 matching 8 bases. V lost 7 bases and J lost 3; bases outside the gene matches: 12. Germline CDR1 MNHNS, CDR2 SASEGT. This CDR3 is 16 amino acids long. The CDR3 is CASTMTGTRLTDTQYF. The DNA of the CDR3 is TGTGCCAGCACTATGACCGGGACTAGGCTGACAGATACGCAGTATTTT.

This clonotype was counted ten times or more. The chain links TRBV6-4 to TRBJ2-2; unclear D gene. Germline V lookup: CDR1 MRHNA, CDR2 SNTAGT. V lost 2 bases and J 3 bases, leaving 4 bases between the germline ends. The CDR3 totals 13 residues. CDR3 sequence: CASSDRDTGELFF. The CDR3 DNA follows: TGTGCCAGCAGTGACAGGGACACCGGGGAGCTGTTTTTT.

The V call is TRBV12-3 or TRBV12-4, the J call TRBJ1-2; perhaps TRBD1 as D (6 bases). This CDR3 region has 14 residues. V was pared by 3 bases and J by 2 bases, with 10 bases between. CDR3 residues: CASSFGGSNYGYTF. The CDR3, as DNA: TGTGCCAGCAGTTTTGGGGGCAGCAACTATGGCTACACCTTC.

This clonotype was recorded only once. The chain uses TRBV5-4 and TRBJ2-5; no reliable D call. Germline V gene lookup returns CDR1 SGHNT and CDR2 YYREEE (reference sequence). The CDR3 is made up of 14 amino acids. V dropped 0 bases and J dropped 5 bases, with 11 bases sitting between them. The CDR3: CASSLDRPGETQYF. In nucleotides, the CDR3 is TGTGCCAGCAGCTTGGACAGACCTGGGGAGACCCAGTACTTC.

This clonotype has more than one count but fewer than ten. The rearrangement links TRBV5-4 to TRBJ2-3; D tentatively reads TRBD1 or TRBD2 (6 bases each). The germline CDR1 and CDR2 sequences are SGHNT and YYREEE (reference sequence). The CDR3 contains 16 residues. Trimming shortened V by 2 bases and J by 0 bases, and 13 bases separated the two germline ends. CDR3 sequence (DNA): TGTGCCAGCAGCTTTGGGGGGCAAGGGAGCACAGATACGCAGTATTTT. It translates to CASSFGGQGSTDTQYF.

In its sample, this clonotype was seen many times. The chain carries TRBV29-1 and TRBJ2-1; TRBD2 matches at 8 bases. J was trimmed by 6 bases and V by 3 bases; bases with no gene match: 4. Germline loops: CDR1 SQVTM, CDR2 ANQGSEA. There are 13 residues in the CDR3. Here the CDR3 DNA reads TGCAGCGTTGACCCCGGGACTAGCAATGAGCAGTTCTTC. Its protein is CSVDPGTSNEQFF.

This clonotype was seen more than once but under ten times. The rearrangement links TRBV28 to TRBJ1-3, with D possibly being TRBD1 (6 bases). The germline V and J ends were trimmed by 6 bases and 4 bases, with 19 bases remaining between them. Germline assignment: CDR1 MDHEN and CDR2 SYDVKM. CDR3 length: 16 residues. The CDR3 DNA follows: TGTGCCAGCAGCCCGCCCCGGGGGCAGGGGGGAAACACCATATATTTT. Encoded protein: CASSPPRGQGGNTIYF.

The CDR3 nucleotides are TGTGCCAGCAGCTTATTACGGGTTGGTTCACCCCTCCACTTT. This gives the protein CASSLLRVGSPLHF. The chain joins TRBV7-2 to TRBJ1-6; D gene ambiguous. Germline CDR1 is SGHTA and CDR2 is FQGNSA. The CDR3 is made up of 14 amino acids. V was shortened by 2 bases and J by 9 bases, with 11 bases between the two germline ends.

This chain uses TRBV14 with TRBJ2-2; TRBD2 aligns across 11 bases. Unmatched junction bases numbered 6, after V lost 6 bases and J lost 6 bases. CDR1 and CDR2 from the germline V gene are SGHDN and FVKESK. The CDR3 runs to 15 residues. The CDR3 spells CASSRTSGRPGELFF. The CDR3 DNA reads TGTGCCAGCAGTCGAACTAGCGGGAGACCCGGGGAGCTGTTTTTT.

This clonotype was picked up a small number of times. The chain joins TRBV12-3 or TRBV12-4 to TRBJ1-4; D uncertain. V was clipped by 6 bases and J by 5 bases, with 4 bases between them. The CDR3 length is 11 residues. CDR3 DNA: TGTGCCAGCAGCGGGAATGAAAAACTGTTTTTT. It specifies CASSGNEKLFF.

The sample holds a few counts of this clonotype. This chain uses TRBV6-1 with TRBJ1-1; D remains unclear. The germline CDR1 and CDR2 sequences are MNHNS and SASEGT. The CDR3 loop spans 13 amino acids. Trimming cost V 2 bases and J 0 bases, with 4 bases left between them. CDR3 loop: CASSESMNTEAFF. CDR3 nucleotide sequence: TGTGCCAGCAGTGAATCTATGAACACTGAAGCTTTCTTT.

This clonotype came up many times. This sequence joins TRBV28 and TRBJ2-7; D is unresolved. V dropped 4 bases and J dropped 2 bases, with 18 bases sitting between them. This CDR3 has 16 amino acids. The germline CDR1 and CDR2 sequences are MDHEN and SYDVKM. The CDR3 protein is CASSYRGGPAAYEQYF. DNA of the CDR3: TGTGCCAGCAGTTATCGCGGCGGTCCGGCAGCCTACGAGCAGTACTTC.

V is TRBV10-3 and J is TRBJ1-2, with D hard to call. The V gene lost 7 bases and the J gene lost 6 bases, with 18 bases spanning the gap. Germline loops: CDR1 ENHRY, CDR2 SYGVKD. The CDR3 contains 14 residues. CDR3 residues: CAITPNKVSHGYTF. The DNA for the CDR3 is TGTGCCATCACCCCGAACAAGGTTTCTCATGGCTACACCTTC.

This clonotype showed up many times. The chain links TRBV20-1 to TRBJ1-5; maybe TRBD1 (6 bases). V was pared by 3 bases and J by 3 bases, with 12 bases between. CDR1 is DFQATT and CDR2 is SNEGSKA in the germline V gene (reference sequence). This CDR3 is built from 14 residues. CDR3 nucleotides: TGCAGTGCTAGGGGGGGGCTGGACAATCAGCCCCAGCATTTT. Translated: CSARGGLDNQPQHF.

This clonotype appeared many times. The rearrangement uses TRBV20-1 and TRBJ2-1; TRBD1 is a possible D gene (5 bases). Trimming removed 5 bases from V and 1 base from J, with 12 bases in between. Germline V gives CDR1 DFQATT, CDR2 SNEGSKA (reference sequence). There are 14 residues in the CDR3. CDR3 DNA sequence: TGCAGTGCTCAACGGACACGTTCCTACAATGAGCAGTTCTTC. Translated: CSAQRTRSYNEQFF.

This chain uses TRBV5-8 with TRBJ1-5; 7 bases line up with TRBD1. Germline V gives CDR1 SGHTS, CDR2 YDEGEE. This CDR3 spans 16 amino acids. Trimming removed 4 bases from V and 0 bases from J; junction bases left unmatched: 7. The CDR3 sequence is CASSPGQSYSNQPQHF. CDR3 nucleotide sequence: TGTGCCAGCAGCCCGGGACAGTCTTATAGCAATCAGCCCCAGCATTTT.

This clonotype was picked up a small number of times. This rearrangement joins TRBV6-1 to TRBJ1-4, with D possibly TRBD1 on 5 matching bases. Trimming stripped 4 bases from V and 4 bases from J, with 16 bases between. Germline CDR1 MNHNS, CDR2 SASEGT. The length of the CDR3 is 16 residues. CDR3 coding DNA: TGTGCCAGCAGTGCCATACCGGGACTGAGTAATGAAAAACTGTTTTTT. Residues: CASSAIPGLSNEKLFF.

Written as DNA, the CDR3 is TGTGCCTGGACACAGAACTATGGCTACACCTTC. Translated: CAWTQNYGYTF. The chain carries TRBV30 and TRBJ1-2; no clear D gene. The V gene lost 4 bases and the J gene lost 2 bases, with 5 bases spanning the gap. Germline V gene lookup returns CDR1 GTSNPN and CDR2 SVGIG (reference sequence). This CDR3 is built from 11 residues.

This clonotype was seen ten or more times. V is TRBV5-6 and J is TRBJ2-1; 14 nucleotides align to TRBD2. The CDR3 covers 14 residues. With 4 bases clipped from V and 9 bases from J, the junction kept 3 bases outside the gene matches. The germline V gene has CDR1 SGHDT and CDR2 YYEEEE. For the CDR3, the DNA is TGTGCCAGCAGCGTGGGACTAGCGGGAGTTGAGCAGTTCTTC. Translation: CASSVGLAGVEQFF.

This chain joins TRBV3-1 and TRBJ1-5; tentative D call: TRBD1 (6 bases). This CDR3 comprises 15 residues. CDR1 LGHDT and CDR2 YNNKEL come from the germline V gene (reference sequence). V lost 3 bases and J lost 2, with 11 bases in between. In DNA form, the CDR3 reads TGTGCCAGCAGCCAGGGGGCGCCGGGCAATCAGCCCCAGCATTTT. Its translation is CASSQGAPGNQPQHF.

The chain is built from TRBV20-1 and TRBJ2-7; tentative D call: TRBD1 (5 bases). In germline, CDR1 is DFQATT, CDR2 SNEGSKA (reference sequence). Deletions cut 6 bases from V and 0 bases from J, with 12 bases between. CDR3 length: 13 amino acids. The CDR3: CSADRQNSYEQYF. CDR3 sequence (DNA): TGCAGTGCGGACCGACAGAACTCCTACGAGCAGTACTTC.

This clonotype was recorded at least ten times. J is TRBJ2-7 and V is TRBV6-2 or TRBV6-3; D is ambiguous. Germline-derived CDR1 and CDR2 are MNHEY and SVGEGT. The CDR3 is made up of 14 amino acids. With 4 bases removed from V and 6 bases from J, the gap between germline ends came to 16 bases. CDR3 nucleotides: TGTGCCAGCAGTTCCACGGTAGGCGGACGCGAGCAGTACTTC. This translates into CASSSTVGGREQYF.